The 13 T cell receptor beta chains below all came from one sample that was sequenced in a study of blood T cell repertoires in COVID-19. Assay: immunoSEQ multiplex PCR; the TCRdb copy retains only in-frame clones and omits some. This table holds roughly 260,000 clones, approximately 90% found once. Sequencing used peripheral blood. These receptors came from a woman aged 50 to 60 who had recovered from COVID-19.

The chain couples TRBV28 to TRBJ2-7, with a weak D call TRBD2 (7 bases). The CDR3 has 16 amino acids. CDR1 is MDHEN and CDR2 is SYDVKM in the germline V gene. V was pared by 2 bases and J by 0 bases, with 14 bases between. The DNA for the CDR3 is TGTGCCAGCAGTTTACGGGGAGGGGGGTACTCCTACGAGCAGTACTTC. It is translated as CASSLRGGGYSYEQYF. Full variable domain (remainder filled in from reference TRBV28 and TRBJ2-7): DVKVTQSSRYLVKRTGEKVFLECVQDMDHENMFWYRQDPGLGLRLIYFSYDVKMKEKGDIPEGYSVSREKKERFSLILESASTNQTSMYLCASSLRGGGYSYEQYFGPGTRLTVT.

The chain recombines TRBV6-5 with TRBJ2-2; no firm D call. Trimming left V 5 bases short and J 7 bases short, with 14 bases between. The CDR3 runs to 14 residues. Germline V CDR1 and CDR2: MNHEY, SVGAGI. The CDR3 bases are TGTGCCAGCAGTCGGTCTCGGGTGGACGGGGAGCTGTTTTTT. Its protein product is CASSRSRVDGELFF.

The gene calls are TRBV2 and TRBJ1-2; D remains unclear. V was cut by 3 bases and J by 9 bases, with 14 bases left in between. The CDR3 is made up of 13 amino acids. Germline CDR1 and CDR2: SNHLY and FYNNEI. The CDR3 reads CASSERGSRSYTF. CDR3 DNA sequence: TGTGCCAGCAGTGAGAGAGGGTCCAGGAGCTACACCTTC.

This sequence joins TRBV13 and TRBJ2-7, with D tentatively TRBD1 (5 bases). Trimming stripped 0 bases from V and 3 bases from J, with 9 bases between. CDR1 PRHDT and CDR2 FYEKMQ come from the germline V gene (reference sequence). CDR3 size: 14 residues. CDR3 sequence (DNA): TGTGCCAGCAGCTTAGGCCTCAGGGACTACGAGCAGTACTTC. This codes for CASSLGLRDYEQYF.

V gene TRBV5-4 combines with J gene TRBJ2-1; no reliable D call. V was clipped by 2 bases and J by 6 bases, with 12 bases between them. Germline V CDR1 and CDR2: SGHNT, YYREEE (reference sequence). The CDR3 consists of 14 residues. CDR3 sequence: CASSFASVGNEQFF. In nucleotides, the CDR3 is TGTGCCAGCAGCTTTGCCAGCGTTGGCAATGAGCAGTTCTTC.

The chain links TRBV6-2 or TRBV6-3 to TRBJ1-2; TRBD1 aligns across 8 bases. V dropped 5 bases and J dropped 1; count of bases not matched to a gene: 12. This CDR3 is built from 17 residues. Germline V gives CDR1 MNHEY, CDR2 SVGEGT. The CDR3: CASSPSFDRGINYGYTF. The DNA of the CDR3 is TGTGCCAGCAGTCCGTCCTTTGACAGGGGAATTAACTATGGCTACACCTTC.

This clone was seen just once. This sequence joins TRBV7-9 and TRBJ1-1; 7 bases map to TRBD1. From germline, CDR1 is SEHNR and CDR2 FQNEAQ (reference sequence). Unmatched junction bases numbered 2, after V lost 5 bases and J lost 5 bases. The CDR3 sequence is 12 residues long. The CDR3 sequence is CASSQTGTEAFF. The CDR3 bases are TGTGCCAGCAGCCAGACAGGGACTGAAGCTTTCTTT.

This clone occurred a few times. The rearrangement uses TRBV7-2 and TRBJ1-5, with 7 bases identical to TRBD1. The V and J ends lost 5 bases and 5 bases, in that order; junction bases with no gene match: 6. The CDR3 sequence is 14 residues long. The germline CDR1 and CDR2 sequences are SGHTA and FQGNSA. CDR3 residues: CASSGGTAYQPQHF. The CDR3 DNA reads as TGTGCCAGCAGCGGCGGGACAGCGTATCAGCCCCAGCATTTT.

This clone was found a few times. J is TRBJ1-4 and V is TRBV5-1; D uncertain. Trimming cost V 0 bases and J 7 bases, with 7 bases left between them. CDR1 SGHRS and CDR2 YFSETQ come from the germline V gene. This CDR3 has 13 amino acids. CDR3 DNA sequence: TGCGCCAGCAGCTTGGATTGGGCTGAAAAACTGTTTTTT. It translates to CASSLDWAEKLFF. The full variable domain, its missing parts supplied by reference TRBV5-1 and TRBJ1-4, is KAGVTQTPRYLIKTRGQQVTLSCSPISGHRSVSWYQQTPGQGLQFLFEYFSETQRNKGNFPGRFSGRQFSNSRSEMNVSTLELGDSALYLCASSLDWAEKLFFGSGTQLSVL.

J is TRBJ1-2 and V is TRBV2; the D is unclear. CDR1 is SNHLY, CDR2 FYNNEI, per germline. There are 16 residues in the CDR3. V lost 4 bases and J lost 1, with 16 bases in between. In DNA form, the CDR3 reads TGTGCCAGCAGTGTCTGGAGGACGGGAAGTAACTATGGCTACACCTTC. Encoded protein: CASSVWRTGSNYGYTF.

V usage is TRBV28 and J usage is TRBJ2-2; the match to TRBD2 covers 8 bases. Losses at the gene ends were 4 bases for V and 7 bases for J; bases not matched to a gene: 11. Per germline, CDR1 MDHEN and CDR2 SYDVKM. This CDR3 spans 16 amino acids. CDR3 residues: CASSSPRTSLSGELFF. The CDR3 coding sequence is TGTGCCAGCAGTTCCCCTCGGACTAGCTTAAGCGGGGAGCTGTTTTTT.

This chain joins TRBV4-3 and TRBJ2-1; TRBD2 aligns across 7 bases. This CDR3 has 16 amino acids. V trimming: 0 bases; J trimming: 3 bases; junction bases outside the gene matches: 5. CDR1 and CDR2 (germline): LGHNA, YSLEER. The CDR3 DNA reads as TGCGCCAGCAGCCAAGACGTGGGGGGGTACTACAATGAGCAGTTCTTC. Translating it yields CASSQDVGGYYNEQFF.

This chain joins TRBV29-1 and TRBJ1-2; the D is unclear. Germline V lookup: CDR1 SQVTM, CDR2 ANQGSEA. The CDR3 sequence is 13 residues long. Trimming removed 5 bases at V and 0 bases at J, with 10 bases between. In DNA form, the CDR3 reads TGCAGCGTTAAGTACAGTTCTAACTATGGCTACACCTTC. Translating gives CSVKYSSNYGYTF.